A selection of T cell receptor beta chains follows, all from one sample in a study of CD8+ T cells in alopecia areata. Repertoires were generated with immunoSEQ multiplex PCR, while TCRdb's copy carries only in-frame clones and drops some. The sample contains about 200,000 clones, more than 45% of which appear only once. The material sequenced was CD4+ T cells sorted from blood, taken at week 24, from a patient treated with tofacitinib. These receptors all stem from a human donor with alopecia areata. Each CDR3 is given with its conserved first and last residue. D genes are given only for firm matches. The size of a clone is reported for some rows only, either as once, few or many, or as a class for expanded clones.

size	J	D	V	DNA	CDR3
-	TRBJ2-7	-	TRBV6-5	TGTGCCAGCAGTACCGGGGGTGGGGCCTACGAGCAGTACTTC	CASSTGGGAYEQYF
-	TRBJ2-7	-	TRBV4-3	TGCGCCAGCAGCCATAATCAGGGTTACGAGCAGTACTTC	CASSHNQGYEQYF
-	TRBJ2-7	-	TRBV5-4	TGTGCCAGCAGCCCAGGGCCATTGAGCTCCTACGAGCAGTACTTC	CASSPGPLSSYEQYF
few	TRBJ2-3	-	TRBV29-1	TGCAGCGTTGAAGCGGTCGCGGGCACAGATACGCAGTATTTT	CSVEAVAGTDTQYF
-	TRBJ2-5	-	TRBV4-3	TGCGCCAGCAGCCACGACTTAGGAGAGACCCAGTACTTC	CASSHDLGETQYF
-	TRBJ2-5	-	TRBV11-2	TGTGCCAGCAGTTCCGACGGGCCAGAGACCCAGTACTTC	CASSSDGPETQYF
few	TRBJ1-5	-	TRBV7-8	TGTGCCAGCAGCTTGGGGCTGTCATCCAATCAGCCCCAGCATTTT	CASSLGLSSNQPQHF
-	TRBJ2-3	-	TRBV6-1	TGTGCCAGCAGTGATAACGGGAGAACAGATACGCAGTATTTT	CASSDNGRTDTQYF
-	TRBJ2-5	-	TRBV29-1	TGCAGCGTTCGAGAGGAGACCCAGTACTTC	CSVREETQYF
-	TRBJ2-7	-	TRBV28	TGTGCCAGCCTCGGAACGAGGGGGGTCTACGAGCAGTACTTC	CASLGTRGVYEQYF
-	TRBJ2-1	-	TRBV9	TGTGCCAGCAGCCCTCAACTCGGGAGTTTCAATGAGCAGTTCTTC	CASSPQLGSFNEQFF
few	TRBJ2-1	-	TRBV5-1	TGCGCCAGCAGCTTGTCCTACAATGAGCAGTTCTTC	CASSLSYNEQFF
-	TRBJ2-7	-	TRBV30	TGTGCCTGGAATATGGCTGAAACCTACGAGCAGTACTTC	CAWNMAETYEQYF
once	TRBJ2-3	TRBD2	TRBV4-1	TGCGCCAGCAGCCCACATAGCGGGGGGGCCACAGATACGCAGTATTTT	CASSPHSGGATDTQYF
-	TRBJ2-7	TRBD2	TRBV7-2	TGTGCCAGCAGTCCAACTAGCGGAGAAACCGAGCAGTACTTC	CASSPTSGETEQYF
-	TRBJ1-5	TRBD1	TRBV2	TGTGCCAGCGGACAGGTTAGCAATCAGCCCCAGCATTTT	CASGQVSNQPQHF
once	TRBJ1-5	TRBD1	TRBV30	TGTGCCTGGAGCGAAACGACAGGGTGGGGACAGCCCCAGCATTTT	CAWSETTGWGQPQHF
-	TRBJ2-5	TRBD2	TRBV29-1	TGCAGCGGGGCTAGCGGGAGAGAGACCCAGTACTTC	CSGASGRETQYF
-	TRBJ2-5	-	TRBV29-1	TGCAGCGTGATGGGGGCGGAGAGAGAGACCCAGTACTTC	CSVMGAERETQYF
-	TRBJ2-7	-	TRBV5-1	TGCGCCAGCAGCTTTTCGATAGGTAACGAGCAGTACTTC	CASSFSIGNEQYF